The present T cell receptor (beta chain) was sequenced within a study of a mutant IDH1 vaccine in newly diagnosed glioma (dated by TCRdb to about 2021). Notes on the research overall: Vaccination began 4-6 weeks after radiotherapy alone, or alongside temozolomide cycles in the chemotherapy-containing groups. Before enrollment, most patients had been given radiochemotherapy with temozolomide as standard therapy, while the rest had received either radiotherapy alone or temozolomide alone. Six visits were used for peripheral blood collection: V03 (baseline), V05, V07, V10, V12 and V13. Longitudinal TCRB deep sequencing was performed for 20 to 25 treated patients wherever samples were available for exploratory analyses. Of the 32 treated patients, about 62% were male and about 40% were female, and the mean age was roughly 40 years. The week-35 safety follow-up took place at visit V12, and the week-47 end of study took place at visit V13.

The time point label here, explained by the study, means: week 47, end of study. Every vaccine dose consisted of 300 ug of a 20-mer mutant IDH1 peptide in Montanide, administered subcutaneously together with topical imiquimod. Patients received eight vaccinations in weeks 1, 3, 5, 7, 11, 15, 19 and 23, corresponding to visits V03 through V10. Newly diagnosed WHO grade 3 or 4 IDH1-mutant astrocytomas showing loss of nuclear ATRX were present in the donors. The samples were drawn from NOA16, a multicentre, single-arm, open-label phase I trial in Germany that tested a mutant IDH1 peptide vaccine in humans for the first time. Genomic DNA for TCRB sequencing was extracted from EDTA blood using the DNeasy Blood and Tissue Kit. For CDR1 and CDR2, the germline V gene (reference sequence) lists MNHEY and SMNVEV. Cut back by 2 bases and 7 bases, the V and J ends lie 15 bases apart. The CDR3 runs 14 residues from the cysteine to the phenylalanine. Only the CDR3 DNA stays, 42 bases, in frame from base 1.

General conclusions and limits of the study: Pseudoprogression seemed to be unrelated to changes in the top peripheral T cell clonotypes found by TCRB sequencing. Across multiple MHC alleles, vaccine-induced immune responses were seen in 85% to 95% of patients. It was noted by the authors that analyses of patient blood samples could not be reproduced owing to sample limitations. Selection of PBMC samples for TCRB deep sequencing was based on availability.

As regards this clone: What antigen it recognizes has not been identified. No base-level quality is on record; no much larger clone is a single base apart.

The library was produced with the immunoSEQ multiplex PCR assay. The hsTCRB Kit was used according to the manufacturer's protocol to amplify rearranged TCR beta chain sequences. Sequencing of TCRB libraries was carried out on an Illumina MiSeq. The original pipeline was this. The proprietary platform of the kit vendor was used for demultiplexing, trimming and gene mapping. Sourced from immuneACCESS, this table was stored by TCRdb with only in-frame sequences that have V and J called. A share of the clones is absent; for the studies checked, an unresolved V gene accounts for under half, and the remainder has no known explanation. The DNA gave D and trimming, while V, J and clone size come from that table. The sample table shows about 52,000 clones, and about three quarters are seen once. The ten largest clonotypes hold over 4.5% of the sample.

The specimen was PBMCs, collected from a glioma patient whose treatment included an IDH1 peptide vaccine. In this chain, TRBV27 is recombined with TRBJ2-7; no D gene call is confident. The clonotype originates from a woman aged 40-49 years with glioma. Some clones in this sample may be carry-over from other donors' samples. The nucleotide sequence reads TGTGCCAGCAGTTTAGATGGACGGGCGTGGGAGCAGTACTTC. The translation is CASSLDGRAWEQYF.